The clone carrying this T cell receptor beta chain was picked up many times. These data originate in a study of T-cell reconstitution after alpha-beta-depleted transplantation in children. Unique molecular identifiers were incorporated during preparation of the TCRbeta library. A single record per CDR3 protein comes from TCRdb applying MiXCR to the PCR reads. The table lists about 690,000 distinct CDR3 sequences, approximately 15% of them singletons. The CDR3 sequence is 12 residues long. V lost 3 bases to trimming and J lost 7 bases, with 7 bases between them. The sequence derives from a human donor who donated a stem cell graft to a child with acute myeloid leukemia. The sequences come from PBMCs from the stem cell graft donor, collected from the stem cell graft. The chain carries TRBV12-3 or TRBV12-4 and TRBJ2-1; D is uncertain. For the CDR3, the DNA is TGTGCCAGCAGTTTGAAAAGGAATGAGCAGTTCTTC. It encodes CASSLKRNEQFF.